This entry concerns a single TCR beta chain. V shed 0 bases and J shed 4 bases, with 12 bases lying between them. The CDR3 runs to 16 residues. Germline CDR1 and CDR2: LGHNA and YSLEER. The data belong to a study of T cell repertoires in cytomegalovirus infection. For the study at large: Based on public TCR beta signatures, there were indications of CMV infection and of a matching HLA type.

MiXCR was run by TCRdb on the reads, yielding one entry per CDR3 protein. The table includes some 320,000 distinct CDR3 sequences, over 7.5% detected once. This receptor was taken from a human donor in good health (CMV status not recorded). Some clones in this sample may be carry-over from other donors' samples. The rearrangement joins TRBV4-3 to TRBJ1-4; D gene uncertain. The sample taken for sequencing was PBMCs. The CDR3 DNA reads as TGCGCCAGCAGCCAAGACCGGGCAGGACTTAATGAAAAACTGTTTTTT. It is translated as CASSQDRAGLNEKLFF.